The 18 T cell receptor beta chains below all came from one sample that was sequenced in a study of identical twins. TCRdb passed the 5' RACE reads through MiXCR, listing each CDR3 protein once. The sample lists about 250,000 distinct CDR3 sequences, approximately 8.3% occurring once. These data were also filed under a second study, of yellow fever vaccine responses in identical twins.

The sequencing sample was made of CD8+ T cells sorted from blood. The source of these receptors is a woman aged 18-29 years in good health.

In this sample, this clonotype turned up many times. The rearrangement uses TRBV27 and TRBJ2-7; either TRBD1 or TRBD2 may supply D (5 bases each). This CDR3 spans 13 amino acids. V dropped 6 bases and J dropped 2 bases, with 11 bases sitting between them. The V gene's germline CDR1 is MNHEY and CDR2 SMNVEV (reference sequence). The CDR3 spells CASSLGDTYEQYF. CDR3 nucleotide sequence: TGTGCCAGCAGCCTGGGGGATACCTACGAGCAGTACTTC.

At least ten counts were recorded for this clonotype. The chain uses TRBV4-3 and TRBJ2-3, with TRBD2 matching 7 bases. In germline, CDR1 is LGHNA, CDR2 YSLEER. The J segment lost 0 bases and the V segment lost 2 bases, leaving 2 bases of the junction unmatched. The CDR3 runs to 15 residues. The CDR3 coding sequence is TGCGCCAGCAGCCAAATTAGCGGGAGCACAGATACGCAGTATTTT. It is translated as CASSQISGSTDTQYF.

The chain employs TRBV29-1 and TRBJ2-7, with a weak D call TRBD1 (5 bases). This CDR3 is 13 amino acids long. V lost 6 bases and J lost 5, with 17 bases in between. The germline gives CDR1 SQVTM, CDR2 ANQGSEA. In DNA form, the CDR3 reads TGCAGCGTCCCGTCAGGGTACGGTAACGAGCAGTACTTC. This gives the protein CSVPSGYGNEQYF.

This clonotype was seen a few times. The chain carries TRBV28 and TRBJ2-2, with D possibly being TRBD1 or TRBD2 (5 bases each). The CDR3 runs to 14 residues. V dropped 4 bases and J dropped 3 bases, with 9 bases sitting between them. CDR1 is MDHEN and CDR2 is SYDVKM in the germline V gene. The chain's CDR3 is CASSWDRDTGELFF. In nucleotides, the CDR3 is TGTGCCAGCAGTTGGGACCGCGACACCGGGGAGCTGTTTTTT.

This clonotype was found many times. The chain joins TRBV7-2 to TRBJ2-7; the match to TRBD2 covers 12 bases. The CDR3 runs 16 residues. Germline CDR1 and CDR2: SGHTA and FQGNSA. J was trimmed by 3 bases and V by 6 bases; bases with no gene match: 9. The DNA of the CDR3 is TGTGCCAGCAGAGCCTACCAGGGACTAGCGGGCTACGAGCAGTACTTC. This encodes CASRAYQGLAGYEQYF.

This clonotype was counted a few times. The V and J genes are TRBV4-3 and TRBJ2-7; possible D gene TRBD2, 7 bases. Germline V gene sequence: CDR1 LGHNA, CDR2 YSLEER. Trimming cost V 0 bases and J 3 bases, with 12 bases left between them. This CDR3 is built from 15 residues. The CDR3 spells CASSQEEGGNYEQYF. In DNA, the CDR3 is TGCGCCAGCAGCCAAGAAGAGGGGGGGAACTACGAGCAGTACTTC.

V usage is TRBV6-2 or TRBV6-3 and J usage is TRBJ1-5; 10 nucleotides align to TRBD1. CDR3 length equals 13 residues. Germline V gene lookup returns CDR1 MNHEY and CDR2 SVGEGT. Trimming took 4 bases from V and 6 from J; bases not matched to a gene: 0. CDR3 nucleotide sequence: TGTGCCAGCAGTTGGACAGGGGGTCAGCCCCAGCATTTT. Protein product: CASSWTGGQPQHF.

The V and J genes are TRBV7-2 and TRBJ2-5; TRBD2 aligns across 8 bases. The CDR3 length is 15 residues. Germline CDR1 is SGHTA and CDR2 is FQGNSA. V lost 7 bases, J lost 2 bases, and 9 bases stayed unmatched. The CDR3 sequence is CASTEGGGPQETQYF. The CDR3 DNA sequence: TGTGCCAGCACCGAGGGCGGGGGGCCACAAGAGACCCAGTACTTC.

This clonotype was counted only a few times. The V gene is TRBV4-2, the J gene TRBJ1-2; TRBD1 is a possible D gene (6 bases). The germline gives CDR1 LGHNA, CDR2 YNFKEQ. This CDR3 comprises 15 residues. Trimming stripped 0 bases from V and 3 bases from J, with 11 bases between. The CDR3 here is CASSQDPRGDYGYTF. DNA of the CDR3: TGTGCCAGCAGCCAAGATCCCAGGGGAGACTATGGCTACACCTTC.

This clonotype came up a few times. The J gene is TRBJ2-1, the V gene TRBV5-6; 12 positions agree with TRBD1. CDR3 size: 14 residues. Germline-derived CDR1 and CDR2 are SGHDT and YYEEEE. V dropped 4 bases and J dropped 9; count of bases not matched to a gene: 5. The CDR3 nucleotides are TGTGCCAGCAGCCTAGGGACAGGGGGCGGTGAGCAGTTCTTC. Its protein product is CASSLGTGGGEQFF. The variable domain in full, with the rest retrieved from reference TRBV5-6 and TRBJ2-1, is DAGVTQSPTHLIKTRGQQVTLRCSPKSGHDTVSWYQQALGQGPQFIFQYYEEEERQRGNFPDRFSGHQFPNYSSELNVNALLLGDSALYLCASSLGTGGGEQFFGPGTRLTVL.

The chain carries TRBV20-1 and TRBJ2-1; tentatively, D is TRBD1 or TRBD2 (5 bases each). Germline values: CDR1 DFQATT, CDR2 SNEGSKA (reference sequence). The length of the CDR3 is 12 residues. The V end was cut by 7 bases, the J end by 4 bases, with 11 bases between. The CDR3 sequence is CSVGDLYNEQFF. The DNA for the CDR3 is TGCAGTGTAGGGGACCTATACAATGAGCAGTTCTTC.

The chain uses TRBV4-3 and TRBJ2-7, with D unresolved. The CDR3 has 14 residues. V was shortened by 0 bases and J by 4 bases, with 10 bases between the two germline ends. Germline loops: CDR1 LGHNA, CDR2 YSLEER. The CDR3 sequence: CASSQESQGYEQYF. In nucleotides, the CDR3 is TGCGCCAGCAGCCAAGAGTCTCAAGGGTACGAGCAGTACTTC.

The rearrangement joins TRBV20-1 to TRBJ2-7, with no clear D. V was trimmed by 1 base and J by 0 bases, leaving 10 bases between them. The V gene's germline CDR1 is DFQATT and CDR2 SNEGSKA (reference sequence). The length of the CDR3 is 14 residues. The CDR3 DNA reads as TGCAGTGCTAGAGGGGCCATAAGCTCCTACGAGCAGTACTTC. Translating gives CSARGAISSYEQYF.

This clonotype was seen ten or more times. The CDR3 spells CASSLWAGGTDTQYF. For the CDR3, the DNA is TGTGCCAGCAGTTTATGGGCAGGGGGCACAGATACGCAGTATTTT. The genes are TRBV27 and TRBJ2-3, with a possible D match to TRBD1 (6 bases). The V and J ends lost 1 base and 1 base respectively, with 9 bases between them. The CDR3 is 15 residues long. Germline CDR1 is MNHEY and CDR2 is SMNVEV (reference sequence).

The CDR3: CASGLGSDTQYF. The DNA of the CDR3 is TGTGCTAGTGGTTTGGGTTCTGATACGCAGTATTTT. V usage is TRBV12-5 and J usage is TRBJ2-3; D is undetermined. Germline V gene data show CDR1 as LGHNT and CDR2 as FRNRAP. V was cut by 1 base and J by 6 bases, with 5 bases left in between. The CDR3 sequence is 12 residues long.

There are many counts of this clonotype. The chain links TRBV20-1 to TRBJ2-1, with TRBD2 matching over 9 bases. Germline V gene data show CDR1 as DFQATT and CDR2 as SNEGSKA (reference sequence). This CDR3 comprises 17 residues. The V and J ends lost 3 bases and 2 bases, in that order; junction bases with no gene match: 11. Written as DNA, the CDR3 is TGCAGTGCTAGGTGGACGTCTAGCGGGATGACCTACAATGAGCAGTTCTTC. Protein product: CSARWTSSGMTYNEQFF.

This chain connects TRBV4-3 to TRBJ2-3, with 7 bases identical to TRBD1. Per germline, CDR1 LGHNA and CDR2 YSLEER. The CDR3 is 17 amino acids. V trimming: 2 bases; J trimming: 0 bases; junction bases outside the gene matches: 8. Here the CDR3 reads CASSQSIDRASTDTQYF. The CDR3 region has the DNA TGCGCCAGCAGCCAAAGTATAGACAGGGCAAGCACAGATACGCAGTATTTT.

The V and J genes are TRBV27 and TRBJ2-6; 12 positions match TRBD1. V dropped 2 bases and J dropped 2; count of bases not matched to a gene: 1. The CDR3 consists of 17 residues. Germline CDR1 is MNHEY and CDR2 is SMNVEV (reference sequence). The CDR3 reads CASSLRDRGPGANVLTF. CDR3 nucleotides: TGTGCCAGCAGTTTAAGGGACAGGGGGCCTGGGGCCAACGTCCTGACTTTC.